Listed here are 5 T cell receptor beta chains from one sample, sequenced in a study of human T cells and chemical hapten exposure. TCRdb recomputed calls from the RACE reads with MiXCR, one row per CDR3 protein. The table shows about 350,000 distinct CDR3 sequences, with about 6% occurring only once. The time point is: patch test 2, 6 weeks after DPC sensitization. The treatment denotes: therapeutic diphenylcyclopropenone sensitization with weekly scalp DPC. The sequencing here drew on whole blood, taken in connection with sensitization to the hapten diphenylcyclopropenone (DPC). These receptor sequences come from a woman aged 18-29 years with alopecia areata. Some clones in this sample may be carry-over from other donors' samples.

The chain uses TRBV6-2 or TRBV6-3 and TRBJ1-6; possibly TRBD1 for D (6 bases). The CDR3 loop spans 12 amino acids. The germline V and J ends were trimmed by 8 bases and 5 bases, with 7 bases remaining between them. Germline V gene lookup returns CDR1 MNHEY and CDR2 SVGEGT. CDR3: CASGGHNSPLHF. The CDR3 DNA is TGTGCCAGCGGGGGGCATAATTCACCCCTCCACTTT.

This clonotype was counted at least ten times. V is TRBV29-1 and J is TRBJ1-2, with unresolved D. The CDR3 consists of 13 residues. V lost 5 bases, J lost 3 bases, and 13 bases lay in between. CDR1 is SQVTM and CDR2 is ANQGSEA in the germline V gene. The CDR3 reads CSVSPTADYGYTF. CDR3 sequence (DNA): TGCAGCGTTTCTCCTACAGCGGACTATGGCTACACCTTC.

The sample holds many counts of this clonotype. V and J are TRBV28 and TRBJ2-2; D perhaps matches TRBD1 (5 bases). The germline V and J ends were trimmed by 3 bases and 1 base, with 6 bases remaining between them. Per the germline V gene, CDR1 is MDHEN and CDR2 is SYDVKM. The CDR3 covers 14 residues. This CDR3 is CASSFRGNTGELFF. Written as DNA, the CDR3 is TGTGCCAGCAGTTTTAGGGGGAACACCGGGGAGCTGTTTTTT.

This clonotype was recorded at least ten times. This sequence joins TRBV18 and TRBJ1-1, with 9 bases aligning to TRBD1. Looked up from germline, CDR1 is KGHSH and CDR2 is LQKENI. This CDR3 is built from 16 residues. J lost 0 bases, V lost 3 bases, and 5 bases had no gene match. CDR3 nucleotide sequence: TGTGCCAGCTCACCGGGACAGGGCGGTATGAACACTGAAGCTTTCTTT. Translation: CASSPGQGGMNTEAFF. The entire variable domain, with the rest obtained from reference TRBV18 and TRBJ1-1, is as follows: NAGVMQNPRHLVRRRGQEARLRCSPMKGHSHVYWYRQLPEEGLKFMVYLQKENIIDESGMPKERFSAEFPKEGPSILRIQQVVRGDSAAYFCASSPGQGGMNTEAFFGQGTRLTVV.

This clonotype was counted between two and nine times. The rearrangement joins TRBV7-9 to TRBJ2-1; 10 bases are a match to TRBD2. Germline V gives CDR1 SEHNR, CDR2 FQNEAQ (reference sequence). Trimming at V came to 6 bases and at J to 4 bases, leaving 12 bases not matched to a gene. The CDR3 has 17 amino acids. Here the CDR3 reads CASSSIAGGVSYNEQFF. Written as DNA, the CDR3 is TGTGCCAGCAGTTCAATAGCGGGGGGAGTTTCTTACAATGAGCAGTTCTTC.